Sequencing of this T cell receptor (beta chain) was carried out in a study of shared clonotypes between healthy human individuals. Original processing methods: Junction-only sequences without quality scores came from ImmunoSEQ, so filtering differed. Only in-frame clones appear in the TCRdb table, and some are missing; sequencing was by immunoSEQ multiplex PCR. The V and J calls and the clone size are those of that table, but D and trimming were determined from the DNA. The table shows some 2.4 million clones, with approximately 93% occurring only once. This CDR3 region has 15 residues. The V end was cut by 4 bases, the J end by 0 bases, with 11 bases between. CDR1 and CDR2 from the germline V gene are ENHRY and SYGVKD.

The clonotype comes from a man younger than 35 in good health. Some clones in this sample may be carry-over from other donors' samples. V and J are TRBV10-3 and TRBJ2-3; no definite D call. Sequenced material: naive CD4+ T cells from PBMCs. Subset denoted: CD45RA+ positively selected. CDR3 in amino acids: CAISVRATSTDTQYF. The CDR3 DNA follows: TGTGCCATCAGTGTTCGGGCGACCAGCACAGATACGCAGTATTTT.